These 27 T cell receptor beta chains were all obtained from the same sample, sequenced in a study of blood T cell repertoires in COVID-19. Profiling relied on immunoSEQ multiplex PCR, and the TCRdb table lists in-frame clones only, not all of them. This table has hundreds of thousands of clones, roughly 87% appearing once. The sample consisted of peripheral blood. Receptors originate from a woman in her 50s who had recovered from COVID-19.

V usage is TRBV4-2 and J usage is TRBJ1-3; 12 bases are shared with TRBD1. Germline V gene lookup returns CDR1 LGHNA and CDR2 YNFKEQ. The CDR3 length is 17 residues. Losses at the gene ends were 1 base for V and 3 bases for J; bases not matched to a gene: 4. CDR3 nucleotides: TGTGCCAGCAGCCAAGTAGGGACAGGGGGCTATGGAAACACCATATATTTT. This translates into CASSQVGTGGYGNTIYF.

This clone was recorded only once. The genes are TRBV7-2 and TRBJ1-1; the D gene is possibly TRBD1 (5 bases). V lost 4 bases and J lost 3, with 15 bases in between. This CDR3 contains 15 residues. Germline V CDR1 and CDR2: SGHTA, FQGNSA. DNA for the CDR3: TGTGCCAGCAGCTCCATTTTAGGGGCCGACACTGAAGCTTTCTTT. Protein product: CASSSILGADTEAFF.

The chain carries TRBV27 and TRBJ2-3; 7 nucleotides match TRBD2. In germline, CDR1 is MNHEY, CDR2 SMNVEV (reference sequence). The ends lost 5 bases at V and 1 base at J; junction bases unmatched: 9. The CDR3 is made up of 16 amino acids. The CDR3 DNA follows: TGTGCCAGCAGTCTCCGAGGGGCGGGGGGCACAGATACGCAGTATTTT. Translating gives CASSLRGAGGTDTQYF.

This chain links TRBV3-1 (or the pseudogene TRBV3-2) with TRBJ1-5; 10 positions agree with TRBD1. V shed 6 bases and J 7 bases; nucleotides not matched to a gene: 9. The CDR3 has 15 residues. In germline, CDR1 is LGHDT, CDR2 YNNKEL (reference sequence). The CDR3 DNA follows: TGTGCCAGCAGGCCCCGGGACAGGGGTGCCCAGCCCCAGCATTTT. As protein: CASRPRDRGAQPQHF.

The chain combines TRBV18 with TRBJ2-5; D ambiguous. The CDR3 is made up of 13 amino acids. Germline lookup yields CDR1 KGHSH and CDR2 LQKENI. V shed 3 bases and J shed 2 bases, with 7 bases lying between them. The CDR3 DNA is TGTGCCAGCTCACCGAACTATCAAGAGACCCAGTACTTC. It yields the protein CASSPNYQETQYF.

V and J are TRBV5-6 and TRBJ1-1; TRBD1 matches 8 bases. Germline assignment: CDR1 SGHDT and CDR2 YYEEEE. With V trimmed by 5 bases and J by 1 base, 1 base remained unmatched. The CDR3 has 13 amino acids. The CDR3 nucleotides are TGTGCCAGCAGTACAGGGGGGAACACTGAAGCTTTCTTT. It translates to CASSTGGNTEAFF.

This chain links TRBV5-1 with TRBJ2-5; 7 nucleotides line up with TRBD1. The CDR3 runs to 15 residues. Germline V gene sequence: CDR1 SGHRS, CDR2 YFSETQ. After removal of 4 bases from V and 2 bases from J, the junction contained 8 bases not matched to a gene. CDR3 protein: CASSPPRGQQETQYF. CDR3 nucleotides: TGCGCCAGCAGCCCGCCCCGGGGACAGCAAGAGACCCAGTACTTC.

The chain uses TRBV5-4 and TRBJ1-5; unclear D gene. Trimming took off 4 bases at V and 3 bases at J, with 8 bases between the two ends. The germline V gene encodes CDR1 SGHNT and CDR2 YYREEE (reference sequence). The CDR3 consists of 13 residues. This CDR3 reads CASSRGNNQPQHF. Here the CDR3 DNA reads TGTGCCAGCAGCCGCGGGAACAATCAGCCCCAGCATTTT.

This sequence joins TRBV7-2 and TRBJ1-3; D unresolved. This CDR3 is built from 12 residues. Trimming stripped 2 bases from V and 4 bases from J, with 3 bases between. CDR1 is SGHTA and CDR2 is FQGNSA in the germline V gene. Written as DNA, the CDR3 is TGTGCCAGCAGCTTATTAGGAAACACCATATATTTT. Its protein is CASSLLGNTIYF.

V gene TRBV27 combines with J gene TRBJ2-7, with a possible D match to TRBD1 (5 bases). The CDR3 contains 13 residues. CDR1 and CDR2 (germline): MNHEY, SMNVEV (reference sequence). V lost 5 bases to trimming and J lost 0 bases, with 8 bases between them. The CDR3 sequence is CASSVTVSYEQYF. CDR3 DNA: TGTGCCAGCAGTGTGACAGTCTCCTACGAGCAGTACTTC.

V gene TRBV5-1 combines with J gene TRBJ2-2; 8 bases are a match to TRBD2. This CDR3 region has 17 residues. Unmatched junction bases numbered 6, after V lost 0 bases and J lost 2 bases. CDR1 is SGHRS and CDR2 is YFSETQ in the germline V gene. CDR3 sequence reads: CASSLAGAGANTGELFF. The CDR3 DNA is TGCGCCAGCAGCTTGGCCGGAGCGGGGGCTAACACCGGGGAGCTGTTTTTT.

J is TRBJ1-4 and V is TRBV3-1 (or the pseudogene TRBV3-2); TRBD1 might be the D (5 bases). The germline CDR1 and CDR2 sequences are LGHDT and YNNKEL (reference sequence). CDR3 length equals 14 residues. The germline V and J ends were trimmed by 3 bases and 0 bases, with 5 bases remaining between them. CDR3 in DNA: TGTGCCAGCAGCCACAGGGCAACTAATGAAAAACTGTTTTTT. Encoded protein: CASSHRATNEKLFF.

The table lists this clone with a few counts. This sample also contains other DNA sequences that code for the same CDR3. The chain joins TRBV28 to TRBJ2-1; tentatively, D is TRBD2 (5 bases). Trimming stripped 5 bases from V and 2 bases from J, with 7 bases between. This CDR3 spans 13 amino acids. The V gene's germline CDR1 is MDHEN and CDR2 SYDVKM. The CDR3 region has the DNA TGTGCCAGCAGTACCGGGGCCTACAATGAGCAGTTCTTC. This gives the protein CASSTGAYNEQFF.

This chain links TRBV7-2 with TRBJ1-2; no reliable D call. V gave up 1 base and J gave up 5 bases, with 14 bases separating them. Germline V gene data show CDR1 as SGHTA and CDR2 as FQGNSA. The CDR3 sequence is 15 residues long. CDR3 sequence: CASSLEMAPKYGYTF. Written as DNA, the CDR3 is TGTGCCAGCAGCTTAGAGATGGCACCGAAGTATGGCTACACCTTC.

The chain joins TRBV7-3 to TRBJ2-5, with a possible D match to TRBD2 (5 bases). Trimming cost V 3 bases and J 2 bases, with 10 bases left between them. The CDR3 sequence is 14 residues long. CDR1 is SGHTA and CDR2 is FQGTGA in the germline V gene. The CDR3 DNA reads as TGTGCCAGCAGCTTGACCCGGGATCAAGAGACCCAGTACTTC. Translation gives CASSLTRDQETQYF.

The chain joins TRBV2 to TRBJ2-4; 7 bases map to TRBD2. CDR1 SNHLY and CDR2 FYNNEI come from the germline V gene. The CDR3 is made up of 13 amino acids. V was clipped by 8 bases and J by 8 bases; unmatched bases: 9. The CDR3 is CASVWGEGDIQYF. CDR3 DNA sequence: TGTGCCAGCGTGTGGGGGGAGGGTGACATTCAGTACTTC.

The chain is built from TRBV10-3 and TRBJ2-6; TRBD1 might be the D (5 bases). V lost 2 bases, J lost 4 bases, and 9 bases lay in between. Germline V CDR1 and CDR2: ENHRY, SYGVKD. This CDR3 comprises 15 residues. In DNA, the CDR3 is TGTGCCATCAGTGAGGGGGCAAGCGGGGCCAACGTCCTGACTTTC. Amino acid sequence: CAISEGASGANVLTF.

V and J are TRBV7-2 and TRBJ2-7; D may be TRBD1 (6 bases). Germline V CDR1 and CDR2: SGHTA, FQGNSA. The V gene lost 5 bases and the J gene lost 5 bases, with 25 bases spanning the gap. The CDR3 spans 17 residues. Written as DNA, the CDR3 is TGTGCCAGCAGCGCCCCTTTGGGCAGGGGTCTCCTAGACGAGCAGTACTTC. Protein product: CASSAPLGRGLLDEQYF.

The chain joins TRBV19 to TRBJ1-5; 7 positions agree with TRBD1. Trimming removed 5 bases from V and 4 bases from J; junction bases left unmatched: 11. Germline values: CDR1 LNHDA, CDR2 SQIVND (reference sequence). The length of the CDR3 is 16 residues. As DNA, the CDR3 is TGTGCCAGTAGTTCTACGACAGGGTGGGAGAATCAGCCCCAGCATTTT. Its protein is CASSSTTGWENQPQHF.

In its sample, this clone was seen once. The chain combines TRBV7-2 with TRBJ2-2; tentative D call: TRBD2 (6 bases). The CDR3 totals 16 residues. The germline V gene has CDR1 SGHTA and CDR2 FQGNSA. V was shortened by 1 base and J by 5 bases, with 14 bases between the two germline ends. This CDR3 is CASSLVAALQTGELFF. The CDR3, as DNA: TGTGCCAGCAGCTTAGTAGCGGCATTACAAACCGGGGAGCTGTTTTTT. The full variable domain, rest sourced from reference TRBV7-2 and TRBJ2-2, is GAGVSQSPSNKVTEKGKDVELRCDPISGHTALYWYRQSLGQGLEFLIYFQGNSAPDKSGLPSDRFSAERTGGSVSTLTIQRTQQEDSAVYLCASSLVAALQTGELFFGEGSRLTVL.

This clone was recorded once. The chain recombines TRBV7-9 with TRBJ2-7, with D possibly being TRBD1 (6 bases). The CDR3 runs to 13 residues. Germline V gives CDR1 SEHNR, CDR2 FQNEAQ (reference sequence). The ends were cut back, 5 bases at V and 6 bases at J, with 14 bases in the middle. This CDR3 is CASSLPQGSEQYF. The CDR3, as DNA: TGTGCCAGCAGCCTACCACAGGGATCCGAGCAGTACTTC.

The V gene is TRBV6-2 or TRBV6-3, the J gene TRBJ2-5; 7 bases fit TRBD1. The V segment lost 6 bases and the J segment 7 bases; nucleotides outside the gene matches: 14. Per the germline V gene, CDR1 is MNHEY and CDR2 is SVGEGT. There are 15 residues in the CDR3. Written as DNA, the CDR3 is TGTGCCAGCAGCCCCGGACAGGCCCAACGGAGGACCCAGTACTTC. This encodes CASSPGQAQRRTQYF.

V usage is TRBV2 and J usage is TRBJ2-7; TRBD2 is a possible D gene (6 bases). Germline assignment: CDR1 SNHLY and CDR2 FYNNEI. The V end was cut by 8 bases, the J end by 1 base, with 12 bases between. The CDR3 consists of 13 residues. The CDR3 here is CASSLAISYEQYF. DNA for the CDR3: TGTGCCAGCTCTCTAGCGATATCCTACGAGCAGTACTTC.

V gene TRBV6-5 combines with J gene TRBJ2-3, with D hard to call. The CDR3 runs 14 residues. V lost 1 base and J lost 4, with 9 bases in between. CDR1 and CDR2 (germline): MNHEY, SVGAGI. CDR3 sequence: CASSYYSVADTQYF. The CDR3 DNA follows: TGTGCCAGCAGTTACTACTCGGTCGCAGATACGCAGTATTTT.

This clone has only one observation. J is TRBJ2-3 and V is TRBV5-5, with 9 bases matching TRBD1. There are 18 residues in the CDR3. Looked up from germline, CDR1 is SGHKS and CDR2 is YYEKEE (reference sequence). V was clipped by 3 bases and J by 2 bases; unmatched bases: 13. Here the CDR3 DNA reads TGTGCCAGCAGCTACCTCGGCCGGGACAGGGTTGTCACAGATACGCAGTATTTT. This codes for CASSYLGRDRVVTDTQYF.

V is TRBV7-9 and J is TRBJ2-7, with TRBD2 as a possible D gene (5 bases). The CDR3 extends over 14 amino acids. The V and J ends lost 4 bases and 7 bases respectively, with 17 bases between them. Germline lookup yields CDR1 SEHNR and CDR2 FQNEAQ (reference sequence). DNA for the CDR3: TGTGCCAGCAGCTCGCAGGCCGGGGTCTTAGAGCAGTACTTC. Translation gives CASSSQAGVLEQYF.

This clone was counted only a few times. DNA of the CDR3: TGTGCCAGCATGGGGCCAGGGGGGAACACTGAAGCTTTCTTT. Its protein is CASMGPGGNTEAFF. This chain uses TRBV2 with TRBJ1-1, with 7 bases identical to TRBD1. The CDR3 runs to 14 residues. Germline V CDR1 and CDR2: SNHLY, FYNNEI. The J segment lost 1 base and the V segment lost 7 bases, leaving 6 bases of the junction unmatched.